A single sample is the source of the 26 T cell receptor beta chains below, sequenced in a study of T cells in Graves' hyperthyroidism and ophthalmopathy. Using RNA transcripts as the source, TCR beta CDR3 regions were amplified. The TCR CDR3 first-round RT-PCR relied on the HTBI primer set. TCRdb independently ran MiXCR on the multiplex PCR reads; one entry per CDR3 protein. The top ten clones hold 34% of a sample with about 640,000 distinct CDR3 sequences, more than 20% of them seen once. The specimen was blood. These receptors came from a young man with Graves' ophthalmopathy.

This clonotype has ten or more counts. This rearrangement joins TRBV18 to TRBJ1-1; D not certain. The CDR3 runs to 13 residues. V was pared by 6 bases and J by 3 bases, with 11 bases between. CDR1 KGHSH and CDR2 LQKENI come from the germline V gene. The CDR3 reads CASSTTLDTEAFF. CDR3 in DNA: TGTGCCAGCTCTACAACTTTGGACACTGAAGCTTTCTTT.

This clonotype showed up many times. The V and J genes are TRBV11-1 and TRBJ2-7; 8 bases are a match to TRBD1. This CDR3 has 12 residues. CDR1 is SGHAT, CDR2 FQDESV, per germline (reference sequence). The ends lost 5 bases at V and 6 bases at J; junction bases unmatched: 3. In DNA, the CDR3 is TGTGCCAGCAGCCGACAGGGGTTCGAGCAGTACTTC. Translating gives CASSRQGFEQYF. Full variable domain (rest looked up from reference TRBV11-1 and TRBJ2-7): EAEVAQSPRYKITEKSQAVAFWCDPISGHATLYWYRQILGQGPELLVQFQDESVVDDSQLPKDRFSAERLKGVDSTLKIQPAELGDSAMYLCASSRQGFEQYFGPGTRLTVT.

V gene TRBV19 combines with J gene TRBJ2-1, with D perhaps TRBD2 (6 bases). The CDR3 contains 12 residues. From germline, CDR1 is LNHDA and CDR2 SQIVND (reference sequence). V lost 3 bases and J lost 10, with 10 bases in between. CDR3 sequence reads: CASSIPGEEQFF. DNA of the CDR3: TGTGCCAGTAGTATTCCGGGGGAGGAGCAGTTCTTC.

This chain joins TRBV28 and TRBJ2-3; possibly TRBD1 for D (6 bases). The germline V gene has CDR1 MDHEN and CDR2 SYDVKM. V shed 11 bases and J shed 1 base, with 10 bases lying between them. The CDR3 runs 12 residues. The CDR3 DNA follows: TGTGCCGTTGGGGGCCGCACAGATACGCAGTATTTT. As protein: CAVGGRTDTQYF.

The CDR3 nucleotides are TGCGCCAGCAGCTCGGACCCCTCCAATGAGCAGTTCTTC. Its translation: CASSSDPSNEQFF. The rearrangement uses TRBV5-1 and TRBJ2-1; no clear D gene. Germline CDR1 reads SGHRS; CDR2 reads YFSETQ. Between the trimmed V and J ends, which lost 3 bases and 6 bases, there was a span of 10 bases. The CDR3 consists of 13 residues.

In this sample, this clonotype turned up many times. The chain uses TRBV12-3 or TRBV12-4 and TRBJ2-5; maybe TRBD2 (6 bases). The CDR3 spans 14 residues. V lost 5 bases, J lost 10 bases, and 20 bases lay in between. CDR3 coding DNA: TGTGCCAGCAGTCACGCCGGGACTGCTCGAGGCCAGTACTTC. It codes for CASSHAGTARGQYF.

The V gene is TRBV20-1, the J gene TRBJ2-3, with a weak D call TRBD2 (6 bases). The germline V gene encodes CDR1 DFQATT and CDR2 SNEGSKA (reference sequence). Trimming shortened V by 5 bases and J by 3 bases, and 12 bases separated the two germline ends. The CDR3 is made up of 13 amino acids. The CDR3 DNA follows: TGCAGTGCTTGGGCTAGCGAGACAGATACGCAGTATTTT. Protein sequence: CSAWASETDTQYF.

V and J are TRBV30 and TRBJ2-6; D gene uncertain. Germline values: CDR1 GTSNPN, CDR2 SVGIG (reference sequence). The CDR3 is 14 residues long. The ends were cut back, 5 bases at V and 2 bases at J, with 10 bases in the middle. The CDR3 DNA is TGTGCCTGGGAACAGAGTCCTGGGGCCAACGTCCTGACTTTC. This encodes CAWEQSPGANVLTF.

The chain carries TRBV20-1 and TRBJ2-4, with TRBD2 matching over 8 bases. Germline CDR1 reads DFQATT; CDR2 reads SNEGSKA (reference sequence). V dropped 0 bases and J dropped 3; count of bases not matched to a gene: 13. The CDR3 loop spans 18 amino acids. The CDR3 region is CSARDALSGSWDKNIQYF. The CDR3 DNA reads TGCAGTGCTAGAGATGCGTTGAGCGGGAGTTGGGACAAAAACATTCAGTACTTC.

The chain employs TRBV30 and TRBJ2-7, with D perhaps TRBD1 (5 bases). Deletions cut 2 bases from V and 1 base from J, with 9 bases between. This CDR3 is built from 13 residues. Germline V lookup: CDR1 GTSNPN, CDR2 SVGIG (reference sequence). CDR3 bases: TGTGCCTGGAGTATTCAGGGTTCCTACGAGCAGTACTTC. It codes for CAWSIQGSYEQYF.

A few counts support this clonotype. V and J are TRBV10-3 and TRBJ2-1; a weak D match, TRBD1 (6 bases). V shed 3 bases and J shed 6 bases, with 6 bases lying between them. The CDR3 has 12 amino acids. Germline V gene data show CDR1 as ENHRY and CDR2 as SYGVKD. The CDR3 DNA reads TGTGCCATCAGTGACAGGGGCAATGAGCAGTTCTTC. Translation: CAISDRGNEQFF.

This chain uses TRBV24-1 with TRBJ2-7; 7 bases are a match to TRBD1. Germline V lookup: CDR1 KGHDR, CDR2 SFDVKD. This CDR3 is built from 14 residues. J gave up 5 bases and V 4 bases, and 7 bases lay outside the gene matches. DNA for the CDR3: TGTGCCACCAGTGAGAACAGGGGTTTCGACGAGCAGTACTTC. This encodes CATSENRGFDEQYF.

This clonotype was counted between two and nine times. The chain joins TRBV6-2 or TRBV6-3 to TRBJ1-6, with D perhaps matching TRBD1 (6 bases). This CDR3 has 15 amino acids. V lost 1 base and J 10 bases, leaving 14 bases between the germline ends. The V gene's germline CDR1 is MNHEY and CDR2 SVGEGT. The CDR3 region is CASSYLDSPGSPLHF. The CDR3 region has the DNA TGTGCCAGCAGTTACTTGGACAGCCCGGGATCACCCCTCCACTTT.

V is TRBV6-9 and J is TRBJ1-2; D gene uncertain. Per germline, CDR1 MNHGY and CDR2 SVAAGI. The V gene lost 3 bases and the J gene lost 6 bases, with 14 bases spanning the gap. The CDR3 totals 14 residues. The CDR3 loop is CASSYLGNKDGYTF. The CDR3 bases are TGTGCCAGCAGTTACTTAGGCAACAAGGATGGCTACACCTTC.

This clonotype was recorded many times. The chain couples TRBV5-1 to TRBJ2-2; 14 bases map to TRBD2. The CDR3 sequence is 16 residues long. The trim removed 4 bases at V and 5 bases at J, leaving 4 bases unmatched. Germline V lookup: CDR1 SGHRS, CDR2 YFSETQ. The chain's CDR3 is CASSPGLAGVTGELFF. The CDR3 bases are TGCGCCAGCAGCCCGGGACTAGCGGGAGTTACCGGGGAGCTGTTTTTT.

In the case of this clonotype: Compared with germline, one end of the junction differs, possibly owing to a read error. This chain uses TRBV11-1 with TRBJ2-5; 8 nucleotides agree with TRBD2. CDR3 length: 16 amino acids. Germline values: CDR1 SGHAT, CDR2 FQDESV (reference sequence). The CDR3 region has the DNA TGTGCCAGCAGCCTTACACTAGCGGAACCTAAAGAGATCCAGTACTTC. The encoded protein is CASSLTLAEPKEIQYF.

In DNA form, the CDR3 reads TGCAGCGTTGGACAGGGGGGACACACCGGGGAGCTGTTTTTT. This gives the protein CSVGQGGHTGELFF. The rearrangement joins TRBV29-1 to TRBJ2-2; 9 bases are shared with TRBD1. The CDR3 is made up of 14 amino acids. Germline lookup yields CDR1 SQVTM and CDR2 ANQGSEA. V was pared by 4 bases and J by 3 bases, with 3 bases of the junction left unmatched.

This clonotype was counted only a few times. The chain is built from TRBV27 and TRBJ2-7, with 9 bases lining up with TRBD2. The germline gives CDR1 MNHEY, CDR2 SMNVEV (reference sequence). Trimming took 3 bases from V and 5 from J; bases not matched to a gene: 11. This CDR3 spans 16 amino acids. CDR3 in DNA: TGTGCCAGCAGTTTCAAGTCTCTAGCGGGATTAAACGAGCAGTACTTC. This gives the protein CASSFKSLAGLNEQYF.

This clonotype was detected a few times. The chain joins TRBV6-6 to TRBJ2-7; the D is unclear. The CDR3 has 14 residues. CDR1 is MNHNY, CDR2 SVGAGI, per germline (reference sequence). The V end lost 0 bases, the J end lost 5 bases, and 11 bases lay between the germline ends. DNA of the CDR3: TGTGCCAGCAGTTACTCGGCTGGTCAGGACGAGCAGTACTTC. Protein sequence: CASSYSAGQDEQYF.

This clonotype was counted only a few times. The chain combines TRBV5-1 with TRBJ2-5, with TRBD2 identical over 13 bases. Germline V gene data show CDR1 as SGHRS and CDR2 as YFSETQ. The V segment lost 3 bases and the J segment 0 bases; nucleotides outside the gene matches: 8. The CDR3 is 18 residues long. The CDR3 is CASSSSSGTSGNQETQYF. The CDR3 bases are TGCGCCAGCAGCTCATCGTCCGGGACTAGCGGGAACCAAGAGACCCAGTACTTC.

V usage is TRBV27 and J usage is TRBJ2-5; 10 nucleotides align to TRBD1. The ends lost 6 bases at V and 2 bases at J; junction bases unmatched: 6. Germline CDR1 is MNHEY and CDR2 is SMNVEV (reference sequence). The CDR3 length is 15 residues. Here the CDR3 reads CASRGTGAPQETQYF. The CDR3 DNA reads as TGTGCCAGCAGGGGGACAGGGGCACCTCAAGAGACCCAGTACTTC.

As regards this clonotype: A much larger clone sits a single nucleotide away, making a read error possible. The chain joins TRBV7-9 to TRBJ2-1; the match to TRBD1 covers 9 bases. The CDR3 contains 17 residues. Germline CDR1 SEHNR, CDR2 FQNEAQ (reference sequence). V lost 4 bases, J lost 2 bases, and 9 bases stayed unmatched. CDR3 sequence: CASSSGAGTGTYNEQFF. CDR3 coding DNA: TGTGCCAGCAGCTCGGGCGCCGGGACAGGGACCTACAATGAGCAGTTCTTC.

This clonotype appeared many times. The V gene is TRBV7-9, the J gene TRBJ2-3, with 7 bases lining up with TRBD2. This CDR3 spans 16 amino acids. V shed 0 bases, J shed 1 base, and the junction held 4 bases outside the gene matches. Per the germline V gene, CDR1 is SEHNR and CDR2 is FQNEAQ (reference sequence). CDR3 region: CASSLATSPRTDTQYF. The CDR3 DNA is TGTGCCAGCAGCTTAGCGACTAGCCCCCGCACAGATACGCAGTATTTT.

This chain connects TRBV6-1 to TRBJ2-4, with no clear D. V dropped 1 base and J dropped 0 bases, with 7 bases sitting between them. Germline V lookup: CDR1 MNHNS, CDR2 SASEGT. The CDR3 runs to 15 residues. The CDR3 protein is CASSEGRLAKNIQYF. The CDR3 DNA follows: TGTGCCAGCAGTGAAGGCAGACTAGCCAAAAACATTCAGTACTTC.

The genes are TRBV25-1 and TRBJ2-5, with 9 bases identical to TRBD1. Germline CDR1 MGHDK, CDR2 SYGVNS. The CDR3 runs 12 residues. Trimming removed 9 bases from V and 3 bases from J; junction bases left unmatched: 2. CDR3 DNA sequence: TGTGCCAGTACAGGGGGCGAAGAGACCCAGTACTTC. Translating gives CASTGGEETQYF.

This clonotype was seen a handful of times. The CDR3 is CATSKLAGSTDTQYF. The CDR3 nucleotides are TGTGCCACCAGCAAGCTAGCGGGAAGCACAGATACGCAGTATTTT. The rearrangement uses TRBV15 and TRBJ2-3; TRBD2 aligns across 9 bases. V was pared by 4 bases and J by 0 bases, with 2 bases of the junction left unmatched. CDR3 length: 15 amino acids. Germline CDR1 reads LNHNV; CDR2 reads YYDKDF (reference sequence). Full variable domain (remainder filled in from reference TRBV15 and TRBJ2-3): DAMVIQNPRYQVTQFGKPVTLSCSQTLNHNVMYWYQQKSSQAPKLLFHYYDKDFNNEADTPDNFQSRRPNTSFCFLDIRSPGLGDTAMYLCATSKLAGSTDTQYFGPGTRLTVL.